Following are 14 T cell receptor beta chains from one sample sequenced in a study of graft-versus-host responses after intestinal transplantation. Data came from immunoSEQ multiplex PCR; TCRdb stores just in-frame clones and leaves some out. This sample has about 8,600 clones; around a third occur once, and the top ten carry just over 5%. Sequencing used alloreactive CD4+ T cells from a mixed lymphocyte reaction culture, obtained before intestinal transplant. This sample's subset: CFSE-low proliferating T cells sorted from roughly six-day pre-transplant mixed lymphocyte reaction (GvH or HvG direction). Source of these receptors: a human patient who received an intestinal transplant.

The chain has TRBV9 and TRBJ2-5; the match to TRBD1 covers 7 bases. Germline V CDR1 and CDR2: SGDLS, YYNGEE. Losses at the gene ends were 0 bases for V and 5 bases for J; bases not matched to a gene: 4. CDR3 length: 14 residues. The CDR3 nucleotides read TGTGCCAGCAGCGTAGCACAGGGGTGGGAGACCCAGTACTTC. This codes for CASSVAQGWETQYF.

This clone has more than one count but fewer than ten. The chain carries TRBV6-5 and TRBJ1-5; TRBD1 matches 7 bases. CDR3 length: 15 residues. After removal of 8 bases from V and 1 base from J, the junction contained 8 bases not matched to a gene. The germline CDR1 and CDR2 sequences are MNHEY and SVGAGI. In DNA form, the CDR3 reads TGTGCCAGCCGTCCTACAGGGGCCAGCAATCAGCCCCAGCATTTT. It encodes CASRPTGASNQPQHF.

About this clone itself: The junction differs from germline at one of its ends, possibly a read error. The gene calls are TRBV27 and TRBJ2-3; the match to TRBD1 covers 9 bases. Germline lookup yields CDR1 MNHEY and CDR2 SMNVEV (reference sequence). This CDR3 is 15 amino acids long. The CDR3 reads CASSPPGTGIDAQYF. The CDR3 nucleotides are TGTGCCAGCAGTCCGCCCGGGACAGGGATAGATGCGCAGTATTTT.

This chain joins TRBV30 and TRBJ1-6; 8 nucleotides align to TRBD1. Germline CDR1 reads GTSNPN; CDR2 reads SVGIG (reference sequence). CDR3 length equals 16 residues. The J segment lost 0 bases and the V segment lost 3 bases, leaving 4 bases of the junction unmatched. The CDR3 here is CAWRGQGSSYNSPLHF. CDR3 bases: TGTGCCTGGAGAGGACAGGGAAGCTCCTATAATTCACCCCTCCACTTT.

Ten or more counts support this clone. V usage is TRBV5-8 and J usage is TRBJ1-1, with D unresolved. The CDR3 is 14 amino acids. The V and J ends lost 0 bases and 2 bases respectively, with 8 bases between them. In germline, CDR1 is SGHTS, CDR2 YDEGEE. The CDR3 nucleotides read TGTGCCAGCAGCTTGGTTGGCAGAAACACTGAAGCTTTCTTT. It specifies CASSLVGRNTEAFF. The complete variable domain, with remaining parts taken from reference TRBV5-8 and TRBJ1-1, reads EAGVTQSPTHLIKTRGQQATLRCSPISGHTSVYWYQQALGLGLQFLLWYDEGEERNRGNFPPRFSGRQFPNYSSELNVNALELEDSALYLCASSLVGRNTEAFFGQGTRLTVV.

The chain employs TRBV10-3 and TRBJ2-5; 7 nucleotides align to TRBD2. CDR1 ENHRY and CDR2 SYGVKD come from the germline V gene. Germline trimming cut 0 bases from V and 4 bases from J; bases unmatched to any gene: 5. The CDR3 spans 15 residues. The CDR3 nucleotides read TGTGCCATCAGTGAGTCAGCGGGAACAAGAGAGACCCAGTACTTC. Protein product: CAISESAGTRETQYF.

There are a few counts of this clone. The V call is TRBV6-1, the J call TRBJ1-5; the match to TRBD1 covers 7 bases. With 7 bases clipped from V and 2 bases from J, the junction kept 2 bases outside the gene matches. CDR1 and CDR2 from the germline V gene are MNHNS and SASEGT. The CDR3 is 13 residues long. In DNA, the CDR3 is TGTGCCAGCAAGACAGGGCGCAATCAGCCCCAGCATTTT. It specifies CASKTGRNQPQHF.

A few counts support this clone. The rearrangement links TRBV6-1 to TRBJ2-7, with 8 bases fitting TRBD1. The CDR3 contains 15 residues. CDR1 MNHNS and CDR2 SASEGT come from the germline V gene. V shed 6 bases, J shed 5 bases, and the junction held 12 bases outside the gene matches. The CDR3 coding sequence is TGTGCCAGCAGGGGAGTGGGGACAGGTAGAAACGAGCAGTACTTC. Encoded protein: CASRGVGTGRNEQYF.

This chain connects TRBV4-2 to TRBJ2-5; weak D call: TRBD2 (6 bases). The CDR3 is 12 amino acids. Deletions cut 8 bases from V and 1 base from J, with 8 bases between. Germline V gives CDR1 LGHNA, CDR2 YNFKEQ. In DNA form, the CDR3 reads TGTGCCAGCGGGGACTTCCAAGAGACCCAGTACTTC. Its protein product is CASGDFQETQYF.

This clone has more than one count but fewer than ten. The CDR3 DNA reads as TGTGCCAGCAGCTTAGTATCCCGGCTGAGCGGTGAAAAACTGTTTTTT. It translates to CASSLVSRLSGEKLFF. This chain joins TRBV7-2 and TRBJ1-4, with D unclear. The CDR3 has 16 residues. CDR1 SGHTA and CDR2 FQGNSA come from the germline V gene. Deletions cut 1 base from V and 7 bases from J, with 16 bases between.

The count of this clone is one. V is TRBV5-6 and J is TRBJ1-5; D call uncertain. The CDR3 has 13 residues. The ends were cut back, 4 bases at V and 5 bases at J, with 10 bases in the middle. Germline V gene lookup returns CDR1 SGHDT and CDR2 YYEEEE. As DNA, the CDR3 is TGTGCCAGCAGCCTTGGGCCCGATCAGCCCCAGCATTTT. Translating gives CASSLGPDQPQHF.

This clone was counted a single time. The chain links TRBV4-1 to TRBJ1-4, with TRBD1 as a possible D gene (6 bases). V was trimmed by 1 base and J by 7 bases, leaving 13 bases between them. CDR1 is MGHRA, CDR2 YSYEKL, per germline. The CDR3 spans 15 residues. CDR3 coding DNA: TGCGCCAGCAGCCAAGGCGGGGGGCGGGGTGAAAAACTGTTTTTT. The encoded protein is CASSQGGGRGEKLFF.

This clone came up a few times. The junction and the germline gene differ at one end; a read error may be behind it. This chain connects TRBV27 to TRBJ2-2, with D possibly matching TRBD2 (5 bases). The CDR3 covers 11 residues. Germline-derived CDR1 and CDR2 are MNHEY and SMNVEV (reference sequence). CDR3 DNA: TGTGCCAGCACCGTACACCGGGGAGCTGTTTTT. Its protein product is CASTVHRGAVF.

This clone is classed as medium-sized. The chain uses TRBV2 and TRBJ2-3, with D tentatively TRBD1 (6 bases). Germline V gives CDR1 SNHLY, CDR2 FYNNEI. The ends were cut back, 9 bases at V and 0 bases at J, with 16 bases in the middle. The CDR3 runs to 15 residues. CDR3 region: CASFPTGYSTDTQYF. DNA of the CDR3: TGTGCCAGTTTTCCGACAGGATATAGCACAGATACGCAGTATTTT.